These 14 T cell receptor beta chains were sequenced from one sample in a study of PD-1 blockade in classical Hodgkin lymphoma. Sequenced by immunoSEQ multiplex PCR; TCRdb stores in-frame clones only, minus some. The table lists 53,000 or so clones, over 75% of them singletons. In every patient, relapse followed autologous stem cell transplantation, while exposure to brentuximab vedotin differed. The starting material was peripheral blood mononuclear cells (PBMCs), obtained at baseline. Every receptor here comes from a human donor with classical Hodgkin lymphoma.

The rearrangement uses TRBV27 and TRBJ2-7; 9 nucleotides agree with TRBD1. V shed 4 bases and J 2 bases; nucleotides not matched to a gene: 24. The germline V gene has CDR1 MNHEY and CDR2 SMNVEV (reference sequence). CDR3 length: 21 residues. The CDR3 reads CASSSVVFGGQGSSSTYEQYF. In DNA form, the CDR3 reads TGTGCCAGCAGTTCCGTAGTTTTTGGAGGACAGGGGAGTTCATCGACCTACGAGCAGTACTTC.

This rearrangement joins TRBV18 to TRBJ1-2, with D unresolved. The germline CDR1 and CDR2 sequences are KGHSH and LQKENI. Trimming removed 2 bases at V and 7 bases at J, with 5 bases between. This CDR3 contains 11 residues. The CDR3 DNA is TGTGCCAGCTCACCAGGCAGTGGCTACACCTTC. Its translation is CASSPGSGYTF.

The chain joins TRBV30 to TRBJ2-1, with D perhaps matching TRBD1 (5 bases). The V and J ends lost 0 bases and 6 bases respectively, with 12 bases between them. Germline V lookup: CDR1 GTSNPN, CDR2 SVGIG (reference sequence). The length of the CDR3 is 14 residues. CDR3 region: CAWSVPGRVNEQFF. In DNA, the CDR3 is TGTGCCTGGAGTGTACCCGGCAGGGTCAATGAGCAGTTCTTC.

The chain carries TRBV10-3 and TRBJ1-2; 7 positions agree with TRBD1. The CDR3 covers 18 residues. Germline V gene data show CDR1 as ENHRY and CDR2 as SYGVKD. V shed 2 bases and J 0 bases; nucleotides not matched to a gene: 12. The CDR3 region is CAISEAAAGGLANYGYTF. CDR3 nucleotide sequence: TGTGCCATCAGTGAGGCTGCAGCAGGGGGGCTAGCTAACTATGGCTACACCTTC.

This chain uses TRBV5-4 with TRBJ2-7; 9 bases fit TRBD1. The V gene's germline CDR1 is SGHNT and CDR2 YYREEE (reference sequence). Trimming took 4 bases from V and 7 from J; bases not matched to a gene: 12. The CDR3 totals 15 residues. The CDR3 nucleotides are TGTGCCAGCAGCACATACAGGGGGCCCTTGGGGGAGCAGTACTTC. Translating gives CASSTYRGPLGEQYF.

This CDR3 reads CAWTPGYSQTEAFF. CDR3 DNA sequence: TGTGCCTGGACCCCGGGGTACAGTCAGACTGAAGCTTTCTTT. This chain links TRBV30 with TRBJ1-1, with D unresolved. Germline V gene data show CDR1 as GTSNPN and CDR2 as SVGIG (reference sequence). Trimming shortened V by 4 bases and J by 5 bases, and 17 bases separated the two germline ends. The CDR3 covers 14 residues.

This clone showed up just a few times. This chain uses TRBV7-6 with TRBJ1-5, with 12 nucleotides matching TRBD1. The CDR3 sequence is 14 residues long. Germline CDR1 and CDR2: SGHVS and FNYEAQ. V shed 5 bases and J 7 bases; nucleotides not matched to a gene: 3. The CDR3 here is CASSPGTGGQPQHF. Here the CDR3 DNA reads TGTGCCAGCAGCCCCGGGACAGGGGGCCAGCCCCAGCATTTT.

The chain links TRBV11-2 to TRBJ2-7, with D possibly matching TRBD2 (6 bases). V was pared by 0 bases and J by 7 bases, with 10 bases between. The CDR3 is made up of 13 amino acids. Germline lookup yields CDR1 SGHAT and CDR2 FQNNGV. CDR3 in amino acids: CASSLEPGGEQYV. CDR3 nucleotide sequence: TGTGCCAGCAGCTTAGAACCCGGAGGGGAGCAGTACGTC.

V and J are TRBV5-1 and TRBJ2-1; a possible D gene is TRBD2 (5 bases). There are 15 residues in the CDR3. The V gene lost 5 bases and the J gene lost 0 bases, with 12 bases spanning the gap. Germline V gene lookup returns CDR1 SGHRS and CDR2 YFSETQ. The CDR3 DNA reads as TGCGCCAGCAGTCTTACTAGTGGCTCCTACAATGAGCAGTTCTTC. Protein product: CASSLTSGSYNEQFF.

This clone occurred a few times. The DNA for the CDR3 is TGTGCCAGCAGCGCGGGACAGGGTACTGAAGCTTTCTTT. Translating gives CASSAGQGTEAFF. The chain employs TRBV28 and TRBJ1-1; 9 positions match TRBD1. V shed 6 bases and J 5 bases; nucleotides not matched to a gene: 4. Germline assignment: CDR1 MDHEN and CDR2 SYDVKM. The CDR3 is made up of 13 amino acids.

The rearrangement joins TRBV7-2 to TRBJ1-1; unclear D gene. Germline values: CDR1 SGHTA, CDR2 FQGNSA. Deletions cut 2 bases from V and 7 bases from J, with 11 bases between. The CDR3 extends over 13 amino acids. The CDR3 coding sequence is TGTGCCAGCAGCTTATTGCCCGGAAATGAAGCTTTCTTT. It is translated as CASSLLPGNEAFF. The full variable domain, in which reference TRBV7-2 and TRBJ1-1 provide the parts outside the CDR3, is GAGVSQSPSNKVTEKGKDVELRCDPISGHTALYWYRQSLGQGLEFLIYFQGNSAPDKSGLPSDRFSAERTGGSVSTLTIQRTQQEDSAVYLCASSLLPGNEAFFGQGTRLTVV.

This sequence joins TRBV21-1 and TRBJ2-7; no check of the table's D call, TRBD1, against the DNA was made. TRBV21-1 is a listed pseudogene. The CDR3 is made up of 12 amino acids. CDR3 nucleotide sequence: TGTGCCAGCAGCACGGACAGGGGCGAGCAGTACGTC. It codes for CASSTDRGEQYV.

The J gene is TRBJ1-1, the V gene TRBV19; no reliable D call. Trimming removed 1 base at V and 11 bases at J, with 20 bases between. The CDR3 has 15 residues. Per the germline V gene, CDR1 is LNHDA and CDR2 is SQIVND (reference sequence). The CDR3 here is CASSIVGSSPTGAFF. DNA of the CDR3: TGTGCCAGTAGTATAGTAGGGTCCAGTCCCACTGGGGCTTTCTTT.

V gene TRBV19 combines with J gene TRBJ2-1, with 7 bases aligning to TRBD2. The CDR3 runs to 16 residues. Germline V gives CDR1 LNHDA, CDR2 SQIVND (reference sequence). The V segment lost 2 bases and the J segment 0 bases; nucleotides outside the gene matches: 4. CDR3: CASSIWGGSSYNEQFF. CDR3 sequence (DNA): TGTGCCAGTAGTATATGGGGCGGGAGCTCCTACAATGAGCAGTTCTTC.